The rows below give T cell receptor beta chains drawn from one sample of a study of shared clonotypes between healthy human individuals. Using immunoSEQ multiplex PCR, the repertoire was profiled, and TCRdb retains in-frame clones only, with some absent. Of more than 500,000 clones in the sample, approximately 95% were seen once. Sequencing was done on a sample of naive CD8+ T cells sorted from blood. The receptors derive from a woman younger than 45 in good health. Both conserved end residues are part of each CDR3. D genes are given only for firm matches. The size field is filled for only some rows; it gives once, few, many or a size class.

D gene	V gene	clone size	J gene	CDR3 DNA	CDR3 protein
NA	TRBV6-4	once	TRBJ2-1	TGTGCCAGCAGTGGAGGGGTGCATCTCGAGCAGTTCTTC	CASSGGVHLEQFF
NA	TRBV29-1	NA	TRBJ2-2	TGCAGCGTTTTAAAATCGGGCACCGGGGAGCTGTTTTTT	CSVLKSGTGELFF
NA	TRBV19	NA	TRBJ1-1	TGTGCCAGTAGTATACGGGAGAACACTGAAGCTTTCTTT	CASSIRENTEAFF
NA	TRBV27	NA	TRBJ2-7	TGTGCCAGCAGTTTATCCCGCGGAGCCTACGAGCAGTACTTC	CASSLSRGAYEQYF
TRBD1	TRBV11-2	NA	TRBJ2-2	TGTGCCAGCAGCTTAGGACAGGGTTACACCGGGGAGCTGTTTTTT	CASSLGQGYTGELFF
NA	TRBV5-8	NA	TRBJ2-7	TGTGCCAGCAGCTCCGACGAAGGGGTTTACGAGCAGTACTTC	CASSSDEGVYEQYF
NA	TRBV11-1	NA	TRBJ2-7	TGTGCCAGCAGGGACCCTTGGGGGTCGAGGGAGCAGTACTTC	CASRDPWGSREQYF
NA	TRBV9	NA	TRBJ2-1	TGTGCCAGCAGCCCAAGCGGAGGGGTGGGTGTCAATGAGCAGTTCTTC	CASSPSGGVGVNEQFF
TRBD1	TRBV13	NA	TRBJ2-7	TGTGCCAGCAGCTTGCTAGGGACAGCCAACGAGCAGTACTTC	CASSLLGTANEQYF
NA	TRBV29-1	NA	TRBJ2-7	TGCAGCGTTGAAGGTTCTAGCACCTACGAGCAGTACTTC	CSVEGSSTYEQYF
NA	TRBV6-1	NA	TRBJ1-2	TGTGCCAGCAGTGACGGGGGTGCTTACAACTATGGCTACACCTTC	CASSDGGAYNYGYTF
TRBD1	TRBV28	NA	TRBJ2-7	TGTGCCAGCAGTCGACAGGGCTACGAGCAGTACTTC	CASSRQGYEQYF
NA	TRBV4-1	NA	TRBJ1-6	TGCGCCAGCAGCCTGTGGGGAGGTAATTCACCCCTCCACTTT	CASSLWGGNSPLHF
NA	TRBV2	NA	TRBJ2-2	TGTGCCAGCAGTGAAGCGCTGGAGGGGGGGACGGTCACTTACACCGGGGAGCTGTTTTTT	CASSEALEGGTVTYTGELFF
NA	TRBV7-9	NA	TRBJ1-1	TGTGCCAGCAGCCCCCAGGGCCCTGTGCACACTGAAGCTTTCTTT	CASSPQGPVHTEAFF
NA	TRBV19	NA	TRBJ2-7	TGTGCCAGTAGTATCTCTGGGTGGTCCTACGAGCAGTACTTC	CASSISGWSYEQYF